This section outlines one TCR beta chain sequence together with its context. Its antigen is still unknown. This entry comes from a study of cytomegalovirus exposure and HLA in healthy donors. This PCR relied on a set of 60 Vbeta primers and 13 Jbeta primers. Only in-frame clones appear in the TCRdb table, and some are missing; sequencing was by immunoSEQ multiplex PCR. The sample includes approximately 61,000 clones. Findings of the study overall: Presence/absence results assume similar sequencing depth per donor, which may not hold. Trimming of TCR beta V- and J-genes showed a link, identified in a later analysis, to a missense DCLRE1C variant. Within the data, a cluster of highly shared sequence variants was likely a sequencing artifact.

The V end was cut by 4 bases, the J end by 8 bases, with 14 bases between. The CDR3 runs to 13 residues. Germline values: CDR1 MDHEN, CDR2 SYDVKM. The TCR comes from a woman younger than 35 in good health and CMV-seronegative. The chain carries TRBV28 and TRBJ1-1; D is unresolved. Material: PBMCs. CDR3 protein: CASSWVRRGEAFF. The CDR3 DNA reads TGTGCCAGCAGTTGGGTGCGGCGGGGAGAAGCTTTCTTT.